This T cell receptor beta chain was found in a study of T cells in Graves' hyperthyroidism and ophthalmopathy. This clonotype has ten or more counts. Its antigen is still unknown. Study-wide results and limits: Most thyroid-expanded clonotypes above 0.001 were also found in blood.

TCR beta CDR3 regions were amplified from RNA transcripts. First-round RT-PCR targeting the TCR CDR3 was performed with the HTBI primer set. TCRdb redid the calling of the multiplex PCR reads with MiXCR, one entry per CDR3 protein. The sample lists approximately 210,000 distinct CDR3 sequences, roughly 17% seen once, with approximately 50% in the top ten. Sequences were obtained from blood. This sequence originates from a man aged 50 to 59 with Graves' hyperthyroidism.

The CDR3 is CASTRRSTDTQYF. The CDR3 DNA sequence: TGTGCCAGCACCCGGAGGAGCACAGATACGCAGTATTTT. This chain uses TRBV3-1 with TRBJ2-3; D possibly corresponds to TRBD2 (5 bases). The CDR3 is made up of 13 amino acids. Germline values: CDR1 LGHDT, CDR2 YNNKEL (reference sequence). Trimming shortened V by 7 bases and J by 0 bases, and 8 bases separated the two germline ends.